The T cell receptor (beta chain) under discussion was sequenced for a study of T cell clonality in common variable immunodeficiency. Overall study results and limits: Repertoire-complication correlations in CVID were limited by patient heterogeneity.

This CDR3 is built from 14 residues. In germline, CDR1 is SNHLY, CDR2 FYNNEI. With 7 bases clipped from V and 1 base from J, the junction kept 4 bases outside the gene matches. Method: immunoSEQ multiplex PCR; TCRdb's copy keeps in-frame clones and lacks some. The table lists 25,000 to 40,000 clones, no singletons, with under 4.5% in the top ten. This clone has a count of ten or more. The antigen remains undetermined. Read sequence stops 3 residues before the CDR3 end, and the germline J gene provides the missing end. The chain combines TRBV2 with TRBJ1-2, with 9 bases aligning to TRBD1. Material: peripheral blood mononuclear cells. This sequence was found in a person between 18 and 75 years old in good health. CDR3 region: CASTRQGVNYGYTF. The covered CDR3 bases are TGTGCCAGCACTCGACAGGGGGTTAACTATGGC.